This T cell receptor (beta chain) was captured by sequencing in a study of CD8 T cells in Susac syndrome. Study-level points and caveats: The Susac syndrome CD4+ T cell repertoires displayed no clonal expansion. The study's TCR sequencing and HLA analysis drew on a certain number of individuals. That number was acknowledged as relatively small.

The germline gives CDR1 MNHEY, CDR2 SVGAGI. The V gene end was trimmed by 0 bases and the J gene end by 3 bases; junction bases not matched to a gene: 8. There are 16 residues in the CDR3. TCR beta from blood CD8+ and CD4+ T cells was sequenced. CD8+ and CD4+ T cells were negatively isolated; TEMRA cells were FACS-enriched. Random-hexamer reverse transcription was applied to about 0.5 to 1 ug RNA. TCRdb redid the calling of the immunoSEQ multiplex PCR reads with MiXCR, one entry per CDR3 protein. This sample has a few hundred thousand distinct CDR3 sequences, with 85% to 95% found just once. With respect to this clonotype: Its antigen is as yet unknown.

This chain links TRBV6-5 with TRBJ2-7, with 7 bases aligning to TRBD1. Sequenced sample: CD4+ T cells from PBMCs. This TCR was sampled from a human donor with Susac syndrome. CDR3 sequence: CASSYSPVTGFYEQYF. CDR3 nucleotide sequence: TGTGCCAGCAGTTACTCCCCCGTGACAGGGTTCTACGAGCAGTACTTC.